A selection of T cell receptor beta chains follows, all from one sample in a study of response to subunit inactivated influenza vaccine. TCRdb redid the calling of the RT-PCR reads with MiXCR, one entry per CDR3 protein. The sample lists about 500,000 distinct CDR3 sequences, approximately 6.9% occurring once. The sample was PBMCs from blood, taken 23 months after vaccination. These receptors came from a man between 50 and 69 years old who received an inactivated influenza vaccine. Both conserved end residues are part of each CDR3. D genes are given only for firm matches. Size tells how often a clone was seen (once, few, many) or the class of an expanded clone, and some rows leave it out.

TGTGCCAGCAGTTCGGCAGGGGCCTACGAGCAGTACTTC	CASSSAGAYEQYF	TRBV27	TRBJ2-7	NA	NA
TGCAGTGCTAGCCCCCATGGAAGGGGAGAGCAGTACTTC	CSASPHGRGEQYF	TRBV20-1	TRBJ2-7	many	NA
TGTGCCAGCAGCAAGTCACTAGCGGAGCAGTTCTTC	CASSKSLAEQFF	TRBV21-1	TRBJ2-1	NA	NA
TGTGCCAGCAGCTTAGGAGTCCGACTACAGGGAGATACGCAGTATTTT	CASSLGVRLQGDTQYF	TRBV7-2	TRBJ2-3	few	NA
TGTGCCAGCAGCATCCACCGGACACCGAACACTGAAGCTTTCTTT	CASSIHRTPNTEAFF	TRBV7-8	TRBJ1-1	many	NA
TGTGCCAGCAGCACCTATCCGGCAGGGAAGGGCAATGAGCAGTTCTTC	CASSTYPAGKGNEQFF	TRBV21-1	TRBJ2-1	NA	NA
TGCGCCAGCAGTGACTCTGGGGGTGGCTACGTTTGGGAAAAACTGTTTTTT	CASSDSGGGYVWEKLFF	TRBV10-2	TRBJ1-4	many	NA
TGTGCCAGCAGTTGGAGTCCGGGACAGGGGAACAATGAGCAGTTCTTC	CASSWSPGQGNNEQFF	TRBV28	TRBJ2-1	many	TRBD1
TGTGCCACCAGCAGACCGGAAGGGGGAGAGACCCAGTACTTC	CATSRPEGGETQYF	TRBV15	TRBJ2-5	NA	NA
TGTGCCAGCAGCTTGGTGTCGGTAGGCTCCTATAATTCACCCCTCCACTTT	CASSLVSVGSYNSPLHF	TRBV7-2	TRBJ1-6	NA	NA
TGTGCCAGCAGCTCAGACAGGTTTCTAAGGTCGCAGTTCTTC	CASSSDRFLRSQFF	TRBV7-9	TRBJ2-1	many	NA
TGCAGCGTAAAGGGGCTTTCCAAAAACATTCAGTACTTC	CSVKGLSKNIQYF	TRBV29-1	TRBJ2-4	many	NA
TGTGCCAGCAGCCGCTCGGGAGTAGGGGAGACCCAGTACTTC	CASSRSGVGETQYF	TRBV7-9	TRBJ2-5	many	NA
TGTGCCAGCAGCCAGAGACAGGGAGGCACAGATACGCAGTATTTT	CASSQRQGGTDTQYF	TRBV7-9	TRBJ2-3	few	TRBD1
TGTGCCATCAGTGAGTCAGACGGACAAGAGACCCAGTACTTC	CAISESDGQETQYF	TRBV10-3	TRBJ2-5	many	NA
TGTGCCAGCAGCCGGACGAGATTGGGTCACACCGGGGAGCTGTTTTTT	CASSRTRLGHTGELFF	TRBV7-2	TRBJ2-2	NA	NA
TGCGCCAGCAGCCCCCCACCGGGAGCTAGCACAGATACGCAGTATTTT	CASSPPPGASTDTQYF	TRBV5-1	TRBJ2-3	many	NA
TGTGCCAGCAGCTTAACGCGGGCCGGGGATGGCTACACCTTC	CASSLTRAGDGYTF	TRBV7-2	TRBJ1-2	few	NA
TGTGCCAGCAGCTTACTTGGGGACAGGGAAGGATCCTACAATGAGCAGTTCTTC	CASSLLGDREGSYNEQFF	TRBV7-6	TRBJ2-1	NA	TRBD1
TGTGCCAGCAGTTCGGACAGGGAAGAGACCCAGTACTTC	CASSSDREETQYF	TRBV28	TRBJ2-5	many	TRBD1
TGCAGCGTTAAAACTTCGGGACCCGGGGAGCTGTTTTTT	CSVKTSGPGELFF	TRBV29-1	TRBJ2-2	NA	NA
TGTGCCAGCAGCCCTCACGGGTCAGGGTATCCTTTCTTT	CASSPHGSGYPFF	TRBV7-2	TRBJ1-1	many	NA
TGTGCCAGCAGTTTTGCAGGAAGGCGCGAGCAGTACTTC	CASSFAGRREQYF	TRBV28	TRBJ2-7	few	NA
TGCAGTGCCCAACAAACCCACTCCTACAATGAGCAGTTCTTC	CSAQQTHSYNEQFF	TRBV20-1	TRBJ2-1	NA	NA
TGCAGCGCCCTGGGGGGAGGAACTGTCAGCGTCCTGACTTTC	CSALGGGTVSVLTF	TRBV29-1	TRBJ2-6	NA	NA
TGCGCCAGCAGCCATCCCCGAGAAAATGGCTACACCTTC	CASSHPRENGYTF	TRBV4-1	TRBJ1-2	many	NA
TGTGCCAGCAGTACTACACTAGGGGGCGGAGATACGCAGTATTTT	CASSTTLGGGDTQYF	TRBV6-5	TRBJ2-3	many	TRBD1
TGTGCCAGCTACGCAGGGATGAACACTGAAGCTTTCTTT	CASYAGMNTEAFF	TRBV25-1	TRBJ1-1	NA	NA
TGTGCCAGCAGGGTTCAACAAAGCTCCTACAATGAGCAGTTCTTC	CASRVQQSSYNEQFF	TRBV12-3/TRBV12-4	TRBJ2-1	NA	NA
TGCGCCAGCAGCTTGGCCGAGGGTTCCAACACTGAAGCTTTCTTT	CASSLAEGSNTEAFF	TRBV5-1	TRBJ1-1	many	NA
TGCAGTGCTGCCCAGGGTAGCAGCACAGATACGCAGTATTTT	CSAAQGSSTDTQYF	TRBV20-1	TRBJ2-3	many	NA